The present TCR beta chain was sequenced within a study of cytomegalovirus exposure and HLA in healthy donors. Study-wide background: Earlier, 95 million to 130 million unique TCR beta sequences were recovered from roughly 180 million T cells by an analysis. Study conclusions and caveats: Donors belonging to an Asian-associated ancestry cluster reportedly showed fewer N-insertions in productive TCRs than the approximately 640-donor mean, according to what a later analysis found. A later analysis linked a missense DCLRE1C variant to TCR beta V- and J-gene trimming.

The PCR ran on 60 Vbeta and 13 Jbeta primers. The method was immunoSEQ multiplex PCR; TCRdb's version includes in-frame clones alone and lacks a portion of them. The table lists under 200,000 clones, about 79% of them singletons. Trimming pared 5 bases from V and 2 bases from J, leaving 11 bases between. Per the germline V gene, CDR1 is MNHEY and CDR2 is SMNVEV (reference sequence). This CDR3 has 14 residues. As concerns this clone: Its antigen is currently unknown.

Sample: PBMCs. The clonotype comes from a woman aged 45-65 years in good health and CMV-seronegative. The chain links TRBV27 to TRBJ2-3; a weak D match, TRBD2 (5 bases). The CDR3 is CASSLGLFTDTQYF. Here the CDR3 DNA reads TGTGCCAGCAGTCTAGGACTTTTCACAGATACGCAGTATTTT.